The present entry profiles one T cell receptor beta chain with its context. The antigen is unknown. The data were taken from a study of cytomegalovirus exposure and HLA in healthy donors. About the research overall: When 398 donors were genotyped, more than 70% of them were found to fall in the Caucasian-associated ancestry cluster. Study-level results: A later analysis by the authors found several of the most significant clusters apparently linked to common viral pathogens. The study put 150 to 200 TCR beta chains on its list as cytomegalovirus-associated.

The trim removed 8 bases at V and 0 bases at J, leaving 13 bases unmatched. CDR3 length equals 17 residues. CDR1 and CDR2 from the germline V gene are LNHDA and SQIVND (reference sequence). This PCR relied on a set of 60 Vbeta primers and 13 Jbeta primers. Measured with immunoSEQ multiplex PCR; TCRdb has only the in-frame clones, and not every one. Of approximately 150,000 clones in the sample, about 80% are singletons; the top ten hold 5.5% to 7.5%. The chain combines TRBV19 with TRBJ1-3, with 7 bases matching TRBD1. The specimen sequenced was PBMCs. The receptor comes from a man aged 25 to 40 in good health and CMV-seropositive. CDR3 residues: CASRTGTERHSGNTIYF. CDR3 sequence (DNA): TGTGCCAGTCGAACCGGGACAGAGCGCCACTCTGGAAACACCATATATTTT. The whole variable domain, filled in from reference TRBV19 and TRBJ1-3, reads DGGITQSPKYLFRKEGQNVTLSCEQNLNHDAMYWYRQDPGQGLRLIYYSQIVNDFQKGDIAEGYSVSREKKESFPLTVTSAQKNPTAFYLCASRTGTERHSGNTIYFGEGSWLTVV.